Given below is one T cell receptor (beta chain) in context. The data are from a study of cytomegalovirus exposure and HLA in healthy donors. Amplification used 60 Vbeta primers and 13 Jbeta primers. Method: immunoSEQ multiplex PCR; TCRdb's copy keeps in-frame clones and lacks some. The table includes roughly 200,000 clones, around 79% detected once. V was clipped by 4 bases and J by 2 bases, with 14 bases between them. This CDR3 region has 15 residues. Per the germline V gene, CDR1 is SGHTA and CDR2 is FQGNSA. The sample consisted of PBMCs. V and J are TRBV7-2 and TRBJ1-1; D gene unclear. The clonotype was recovered from a girl aged 10 to 17 in good health and CMV-seropositive. The CDR3 spells CASSSTASTNTEAFF. Here the CDR3 DNA reads TGTGCCAGCAGCTCCACCGCCAGTACAAACACTGAAGCTTTCTTT. Full variable domain (outside the CDR3, taken from reference TRBV7-2 and TRBJ1-1): GAGVSQSPSNKVTEKGKDVELRCDPISGHTALYWYRQSLGQGLEFLIYFQGNSAPDKSGLPSDRFSAERTGGSVSTLTIQRTQQEDSAVYLCASSSTASTNTEAFFGQGTRLTVV.